This TCR beta chain was profiled in a study of blood T cells in healthy people across ages. Study-wide points: The donors' CMV status was not determined, possibly confounding changes in expanded clonotypes.

Then a second PCR, running roughly 7 to 11 cycles, was carried out with a sample-barcoded 5' primer and a J-beta primer mix. TCRdb called the 5' RACE reads again in MiXCR, with one record for every CDR3 protein. The data contain hundreds of thousands of distinct CDR3 sequences, 40% to 65% of them singletons. The CDR3 has 13 amino acids. Germline CDR1 and CDR2: DFQATT and SNEGSKA (reference sequence). The V gene lost 5 bases and the J gene lost 0 bases, with 9 bases spanning the gap. This clonotype has ten or more counts. Its antigen is still unknown. Total RNA extraction produced at least 5 micrograms (per sample) for the study.

This TCR came from an elderly woman in good health. V gene TRBV20-1 combines with J gene TRBJ2-3; the D is unclear. Sequenced input: blood. The DNA of the CDR3 is TGCAGTGCTCAGGACCCTAGCACAGATACGCAGTATTTT. Translation gives CSAQDPSTDTQYF.